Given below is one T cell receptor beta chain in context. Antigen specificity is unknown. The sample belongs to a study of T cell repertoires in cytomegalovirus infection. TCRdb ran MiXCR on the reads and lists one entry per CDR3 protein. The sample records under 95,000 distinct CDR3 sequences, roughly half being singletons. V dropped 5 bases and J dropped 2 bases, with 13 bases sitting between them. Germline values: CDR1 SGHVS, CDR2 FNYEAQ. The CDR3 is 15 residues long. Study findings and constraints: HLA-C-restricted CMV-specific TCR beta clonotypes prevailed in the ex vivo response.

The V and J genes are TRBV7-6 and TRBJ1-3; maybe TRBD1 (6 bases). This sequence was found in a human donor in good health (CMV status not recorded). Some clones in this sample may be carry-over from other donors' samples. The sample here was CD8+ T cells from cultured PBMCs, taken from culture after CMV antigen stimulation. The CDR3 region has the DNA TGTGCCAGCAGCCCAAACTCAGGGGCTGGAAACACCATATATTTT. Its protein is CASSPNSGAGNTIYF.